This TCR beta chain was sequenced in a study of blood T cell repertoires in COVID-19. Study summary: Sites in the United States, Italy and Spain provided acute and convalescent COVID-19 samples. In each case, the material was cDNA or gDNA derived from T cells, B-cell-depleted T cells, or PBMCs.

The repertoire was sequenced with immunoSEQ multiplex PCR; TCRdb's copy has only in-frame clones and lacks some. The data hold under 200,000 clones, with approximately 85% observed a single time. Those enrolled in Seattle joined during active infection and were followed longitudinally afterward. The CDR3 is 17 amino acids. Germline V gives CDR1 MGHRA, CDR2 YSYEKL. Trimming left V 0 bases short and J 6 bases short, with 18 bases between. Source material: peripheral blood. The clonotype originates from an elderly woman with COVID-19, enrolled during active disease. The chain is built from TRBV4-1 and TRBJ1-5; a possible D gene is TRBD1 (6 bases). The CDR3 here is CASSQDGEGGSVQPQHF. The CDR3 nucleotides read TGCGCCAGCAGCCAAGATGGTGAAGGGGGTTCTGTTCAGCCCCAGCATTTT.